A selection of T cell receptor beta chains follows, all from one sample in a study of T cell responses to AZD1222 COVID-19 vaccine. TCRdb's copy holds only in-frame clones and misses some; the assay was immunoSEQ multiplex PCR. The repertoire holds tens of thousands of clones, roughly nine tenths seen once, with 9% to 9.5% in the top ten. This specimen consisted of peripheral blood, obtained 28 days after the second AZD1222 dose. The receptor source for this set is an adult who received the AZD1222 COVID-19 vaccine. Both conserved end residues are part of each CDR3. A D gene is named only where the DNA matches it firmly. Only some rows state a clone size, as once, few, many or a class for expanded clones.

D gene	V gene	clone size	J gene	CDR3 protein	CDR3 DNA
NA	TRBV7-2	NA	TRBJ2-2	CASSPSTAGELFF	TGTGCCAGCAGCCCCTCTACGGCCGGGGAGCTGTTTTTT
NA	TRBV19	few	TRBJ1-1	CASSSLEGITQAFF	TGTGCCAGTAGTAGTCTGGAGGGGATAACCCAAGCTTTCTTT
NA	TRBV6-5	NA	TRBJ2-1	CASSYVGGVDNEQFF	TGTGCCAGCAGTTACGTAGGCGGGGTAGACAATGAGCAGTTCTTC
TRBD1	TRBV5-1	NA	TRBJ2-5	CASSLAGGEGETQYF	TGCGCCAGCAGCTTGGCAGGGGGCGAGGGCGAGACCCAGTACTTC
NA	TRBV27	NA	TRBJ2-1	CASSFNSGRSSYNEQFF	TGTGCCAGCAGTTTTAACAGCGGCAGGAGCTCCTACAATGAGCAGTTCTTC
NA	TRBV3-1/TRBV3-2	NA	TRBJ1-1	CASSQAGVRVTEAFF	TGTGCCAGCAGCCAGGCAGGGGTAAGGGTCACTGAAGCTTTCTTT
NA	TRBV11-2	NA	TRBJ1-2	CASSLGRTALRYGYTF	TGTGCCAGCAGCTTAGGGAGGACAGCTCTTAGGTATGGCTACACCTTC
NA	TRBV5-1	NA	TRBJ2-5	CASSLDPNRATFQETQYF	TGCGCCAGCAGCTTGGACCCTAACAGGGCGACTTTCCAAGAGACCCAGTACTTC
NA	TRBV9	few	TRBJ2-2	CASSPEGRGNTGELFF	TGTGCCAGCTCCCCCGAGGGGCGGGGGAACACCGGGGAGCTGTTTTTT
NA	TRBV28	once	TRBJ1-6	CASSVRELHF	TGTGCCAGCAGCGTCCGGGAACTCCACTTT
TRBD2	TRBV5-4	NA	TRBJ2-1	CASSLSLAGVAFF	TGTGCCAGCAGCTTATCGCTAGCGGGGGTAGCGTTCTTC
NA	TRBV5-4	few	TRBJ2-7	CASSANPGTEQYF	TGTGCCAGCAGCGCAAATCCAGGGACCGAGCAGTACTTC
TRBD1	TRBV16	NA	TRBJ1-1	CASSPPRDRVTEAFF	TGTGCCAGCAGCCCTCCCCGGGACAGGGTCACTGAAGCTTTCTTT
TRBD1	TRBV7-6	once	TRBJ2-7	CASSLAPPGTGAYEQYF	TGTGCCAGCAGCTTAGCTCCTCCGGGGACAGGGGCCTACGAGCAGTACTTC
TRBD2	TRBV7-2	once	TRBJ2-3	CASSFFSGRGGRGTQYF	TGTGCCAGCAGTTTTTTTAGCGGGAGGGGGGGTCGAGGTACGCAGTATTTT
TRBD1	TRBV5-1	NA	TRBJ1-2	CASSSQRRGQDYGYTF	TGCGCCAGCAGCTCCCAGCGTAGGGGACAGGACTATGGCTACACCTTC
NA	TRBV28	NA	TRBJ1-2	CASSLGGIRNYGYTF	TGTGCCAGCAGTTTAGGGGGGATTCGAAACTATGGCTACACCTTC
TRBD1	TRBV28	NA	TRBJ1-1	CASSPHRGSGNTEAFF	TGTGCCAGCAGTCCTCACAGGGGATCGGGGAACACTGAAGCTTTCTTT
NA	TRBV4-2	NA	TRBJ1-2	CASSQGAGEYYGYTF	TGTGCCAGCAGCCAAGGTGCAGGGGAGTACTATGGCTACACCTTC
TRBD2	TRBV6-5	NA	TRBJ2-7	CASRVPGGTSYEQYF	TGTGCCAGCAGGGTCCCCGGGGGGACGTCCTACGAGCAGTACTTC
NA	TRBV9	few	TRBJ1-2	CASSLGDWGYTF	TGTGCCAGCAGCCTAGGGGATTGGGGCTACACCTTC
TRBD2	TRBV5-1	NA	TRBJ2-7	CASSGPGLADYEQYF	TGCGCCAGCAGCGGCCCGGGACTAGCGGACTACGAGCAGTACTTC
NA	TRBV15	NA	TRBJ2-2	CATSHGAHTGELFF	TGTGCCACGAGCCACGGCGCCCACACCGGGGAGCTGTTTTTT
TRBD2	TRBV7-3	NA	TRBJ2-1	CASSLLAGGNNEQFF	TGTGCCAGCAGCCTCCTAGCGGGAGGAAACAATGAGCAGTTCTTC
NA	TRBV7-3	NA	TRBJ2-7	CANLGLVALYEQYF	TGTGCCAACCTGGGACTGGTCGCCCTCTACGAGCAGTACTTC
NA	TRBV10-2	NA	TRBJ1-1	CASKDTLMNTEAFF	TGCGCCAGCAAGGACACCCTAATGAACACTGAAGCTTTCTTT
TRBD1	TRBV5-1	NA	TRBJ1-4	CASSLGQGAGEKLFF	TGCGCCAGCAGCTTGGGACAGGGGGCCGGGGAAAAACTGTTTTTT
NA	TRBV5-1	NA	TRBJ2-1	CASSLASTGNEQFF	TGCGCCAGCAGCTTGGCGTCGACAGGCAATGAGCAGTTCTTC
TRBD2	TRBV3-1/TRBV3-2	NA	TRBJ2-1	CASSLGLGGDEQFF	TGTGCCAGCAGCCTTGGACTAGGAGGCGATGAGCAGTTCTTC
NA	TRBV27	NA	TRBJ1-5	CASSLLGFNQPQHF	TGTGCCAGCAGTTTATTGGGATTCAATCAGCCCCAGCATTTT
NA	TRBV18	NA	TRBJ2-6	CASSLQVSGANVLTF	TGTGCCAGCTCACTACAGGTCTCTGGGGCCAACGTCCTGACTTTC
TRBD1	TRBV5-6	few	TRBJ1-2	CASSLDRGGGYTF	TGTGCCAGCAGCCTAGACAGGGGCGGTGGCTACACCTTC
NA	TRBV3-1/TRBV3-2	NA	TRBJ1-4	CASSATGNGEKLFF	TGTGCCAGCAGCGCAACAGGGAACGGTGAAAAACTGTTTTTT
NA	TRBV1	once	TRBJ1-1	CTSSQDTASNTEAFF	TGCACCAGCAGCCAAGATACGGCATCGAACACTGAAGCTTTCTTT
TRBD2	TRBV5-1	NA	TRBJ2-1	CASSLAQLAGLNEQFF	TGCGCCAGCAGCTTGGCCCAACTAGCGGGCCTCAATGAGCAGTTCTTC
NA	TRBV7-9	few	TRBJ2-5	CASSLVWGTETQYF	TGTGCCAGCAGCTTAGTGTGGGGGACGGAGACCCAGTACTTC
NA	TRBV7-2	NA	TRBJ2-2	CASSLGGNTGELFF	TGTGCCAGCAGCCTCGGCGGGAACACCGGGGAGCTGTTTTTT